The 32 T cell receptor beta chains below were found in one sample sequenced in a study of T cell responses to AZD1222 COVID-19 vaccine. Assay: immunoSEQ multiplex PCR; the TCRdb copy retains only in-frame clones and omits some. The sample holds 120,000 to 150,000 clones, more than 85% seen once. Sequencing used peripheral blood, obtained on day 0 of AZD1222 vaccination. The receptors come from an adult in good health.

The chain carries TRBV7-2 and TRBJ1-4, with 7 bases that match TRBD1. Trimming removed 5 bases from V and 5 bases from J; junction bases left unmatched: 5. The CDR3 runs 14 residues. CDR1 is SGHTA, CDR2 FQGNSA, per germline. This chain's CDR3 is CASSQGQSNEKLFF. The CDR3 nucleotides are TGTGCCAGCAGCCAGGGACAGTCCAATGAAAAACTGTTTTTT.

The rearrangement links TRBV28 to TRBJ2-2, with D possibly matching TRBD1 (6 bases). The V end lost 3 bases, the J end lost 5 bases, and 19 bases lay between the germline ends. The germline V gene has CDR1 MDHEN and CDR2 SYDVKM. The CDR3 covers 17 residues. DNA of the CDR3: TGTGCCAGCAGTTTGACAGCTACAGGGTTATGGACCGGGGAGCTGTTTTTT. Its protein is CASSLTATGLWTGELFF.

The chain is built from TRBV7-9 and TRBJ1-3; D is uncertain. Trimming left V 3 bases short and J 4 bases short, with 4 bases between. The CDR3 extends over 12 amino acids. Germline V CDR1 and CDR2: SEHNR, FQNEAQ (reference sequence). The CDR3 nucleotides are TGTGCCAGCAGCTTTGGCGGAAACACCATATATTTT. It specifies CASSFGGNTIYF.

The chain carries TRBV7-2 and TRBJ1-1; no definite D call. The CDR3 consists of 13 residues. The germline gives CDR1 SGHTA, CDR2 FQGNSA. V was trimmed by 1 base and J by 1 base, leaving 4 bases between them. The CDR3 coding sequence is TGTGCCAGCAGCTTAGGAGAGAACACTGAAGCTTTCTTT. It specifies CASSLGENTEAFF.

The chain couples TRBV9 to TRBJ2-3; no firm D call. This CDR3 spans 18 amino acids. V lost 3 bases to trimming and J lost 2 bases, with 22 bases between them. Germline V gives CDR1 SGDLS, CDR2 YYNGEE. CDR3 coding DNA: TGTGCCAGCAGCGCCCCCGATTATGGCATCGGAACCACAGATACGCAGTATTTT. Protein product: CASSAPDYGIGTTDTQYF.

The sample holds one count of this clone. The chain recombines TRBV19 with TRBJ1-1; D not resolved. This CDR3 is built from 12 residues. V was clipped by 3 bases and J by 4 bases, with 6 bases between them. Germline CDR1 and CDR2: LNHDA and SQIVND (reference sequence). Here the CDR3 DNA reads TGTGCCAGTAGTATCACAAGCACTGAAGCTTTCTTT. Its translation: CASSITSTEAFF.

This rearrangement joins TRBV10-2 to TRBJ2-5; maybe TRBD1 (5 bases). The CDR3 runs to 15 residues. The ends were cut back, 5 bases at V and 3 bases at J, with 16 bases in the middle. The V gene's germline CDR1 is WSHSY and CDR2 SAAADI. CDR3 loop: CASSIWTFGEETQYF. CDR3 DNA sequence: TGCGCCAGCAGTATTTGGACATTTGGAGAAGAGACCCAGTACTTC.

The count of this clone is one. This chain uses TRBV4-2 with TRBJ1-2; D is unresolved. The CDR3 is made up of 13 amino acids. V gave up 1 base and J gave up 4 bases, with 7 bases separating them. Germline CDR1 reads LGHNA; CDR2 reads YNFKEQ. In nucleotides, the CDR3 is TGTGCCAGCAGCCAAGGGTTCGCCTATGGCTACACCTTC. This codes for CASSQGFAYGYTF.

The chain combines TRBV28 with TRBJ1-5; D perhaps matches TRBD1 (6 bases). The germline gives CDR1 MDHEN, CDR2 SYDVKM. Deletions cut 7 bases from V and 5 bases from J, with 18 bases between. CDR3 length equals 15 residues. The DNA for the CDR3 is TGTGCCAGCACAGACCCGGGGGGCGCCCATCAGCCCCAGCATTTT. Protein product: CASTDPGGAHQPQHF.

The rearrangement joins TRBV27 to TRBJ1-1; 11 bases line up with TRBD1. Trimming took 6 bases from V and 6 from J; bases not matched to a gene: 3. CDR1 is MNHEY and CDR2 is SMNVEV in the germline V gene (reference sequence). The CDR3 extends over 13 amino acids. CDR3 amino acids: CASRGQGEPEAFF. DNA of the CDR3: TGTGCCAGCAGGGGACAGGGGGAGCCTGAAGCTTTCTTT.

The V and J genes are TRBV4-3 and TRBJ1-3; 8 nucleotides agree with TRBD1. From germline, CDR1 is LGHNA and CDR2 YSLEER. Trimming cost V 2 bases and J 4 bases; bases outside gene matches: 1. There are 14 residues in the CDR3. This CDR3 reads CASSQWTGGNTIYF. CDR3 nucleotide sequence: TGCGCCAGCAGCCAATGGACAGGGGGAAACACCATATATTTT.

The chain employs TRBV18 and TRBJ2-7; 8 nucleotides align to TRBD1. Unmatched junction bases numbered 9, after V lost 6 bases and J lost 2 bases. Germline V CDR1 and CDR2: KGHSH, LQKENI. This CDR3 region has 15 residues. The CDR3: CASSIGQGRTYEQYF. DNA of the CDR3: TGTGCCAGCTCGATAGGACAGGGAAGAACCTACGAGCAGTACTTC.

This clone occurred once. V gene TRBV18 combines with J gene TRBJ1-2; no reliable D call. V shed 2 bases and J shed 8 bases, with 6 bases lying between them. Germline values: CDR1 KGHSH, CDR2 LQKENI. This CDR3 is 11 amino acids long. CDR3 sequence (DNA): TGTGCCAGCTCACCAAAATTCGGCTACACCTTC. The encoded protein is CASSPKFGYTF.

V gene TRBV6-4 combines with J gene TRBJ1-6; 7 bases agree with TRBD1. V shed 2 bases and J 7 bases; nucleotides not matched to a gene: 2. There are 14 residues in the CDR3. From germline, CDR1 is MRHNA and CDR2 SNTAGT. The CDR3 protein is CASSDGTDNSPLHF. For the CDR3, the DNA is TGTGCCAGCAGTGACGGGACAGACAATTCACCCCTCCACTTT.

This clone was seen more than once but under ten times. The chain joins TRBV6-4 to TRBJ2-2, with D possibly being TRBD1 (6 bases). Germline CDR1 reads MRHNA; CDR2 reads SNTAGT. V gave up 5 bases and J gave up 3 bases, with 16 bases separating them. The CDR3 extends over 16 amino acids. In nucleotides, the CDR3 is TGTGCCAGCAGTAATTCTCCGGGACACTACACCGGGGAGCTGTTTTTT. The encoded protein is CASSNSPGHYTGELFF.

The V and J genes are TRBV28 and TRBJ2-7; D not certain. Looked up from germline, CDR1 is MDHEN and CDR2 is SYDVKM. The CDR3 extends over 12 amino acids. Trimming removed 2 bases at V and 6 bases at J, with 8 bases between. DNA for the CDR3: TGTGCCAGCAGTTTAGGAGACGGCGAGCAGTACTTC. Translating gives CASSLGDGEQYF.

This chain connects TRBV7-8 to TRBJ2-3, with 11 positions matching TRBD2. This CDR3 has 18 amino acids. Germline values: CDR1 SGHVS, CDR2 FQNEAQ. Unmatched junction bases numbered 9, after V lost 4 bases and J lost 0 bases. The CDR3 loop reads CASSSSGGLADSTDTQYF. The CDR3 DNA follows: TGTGCCAGCAGCTCCTCCGGGGGACTAGCGGACAGCACAGATACGCAGTATTTT.

The chain couples TRBV6-2 or TRBV6-3 to TRBJ2-7, with 9 nucleotides matching TRBD2. The J segment lost 0 bases and the V segment lost 6 bases, leaving 6 bases of the junction unmatched. The length of the CDR3 is 15 residues. Looked up from germline, CDR1 is MNHEY and CDR2 is SVGEGT. CDR3 nucleotide sequence: TGTGCCAGCAGCCAGGGACTAGCAAGCTCCTACGAGCAGTACTTC. This sequence encodes CASSQGLASSYEQYF.

This chain uses TRBV24-1 with TRBJ2-3; D is ambiguous. CDR1 is KGHDR and CDR2 is SFDVKD in the germline V gene. The CDR3 length is 15 residues. Deletions cut 2 bases from V and 2 bases from J, with 10 bases between. In DNA form, the CDR3 reads TGTGCCACCAGTGATTCGCCCCCTACCACAGATACGCAGTATTTT. Residues: CATSDSPPTTDTQYF.

The genes are TRBV10-3 and TRBJ2-3, with TRBD2 matching 10 bases. This CDR3 contains 14 residues. V trimming: 7 bases; J trimming: 1 base; junction bases outside the gene matches: 2. Germline-derived CDR1 and CDR2 are ENHRY and SYGVKD. CDR3 residues: CAIMGTSGTDTQYF. CDR3 nucleotide sequence: TGTGCCATCATGGGGACTAGCGGCACAGATACGCAGTATTTT.

The rearrangement joins TRBV7-8 to TRBJ2-2; 13 bases align to TRBD2. The CDR3 loop spans 15 amino acids. The V segment lost 8 bases and the J segment 7 bases; nucleotides outside the gene matches: 7. Germline CDR1 and CDR2: SGHVS and FQNEAQ. CDR3 protein: CASAGLAGRLGELFF. The CDR3 DNA is TGTGCCAGCGCGGGACTAGCGGGACGACTCGGGGAGCTGTTTTTT. Complete variable domain (other parts from reference TRBV7-8 and TRBJ2-2): GAGVSQSPRYKVAKRGQDVALRCDPISGHVSLFWYQQALGQGPEFLTYFQNEAQLDKSGLPSDRFFAERPEGSVSTLKIQRTQQEDSAVYLCASAGLAGRLGELFFGEGSRLTVL.

The chain combines TRBV11-2 with TRBJ2-1, with 12 bases identical to TRBD2. The V and J ends lost 5 bases and 6 bases, in that order; junction bases with no gene match: 8. The CDR3 totals 16 residues. The germline V gene has CDR1 SGHAT and CDR2 FQNNGV. CDR3 amino acids: CASSPGGLAGLNEQFF. CDR3 nucleotide sequence: TGTGCCAGCAGCCCGGGCGGACTAGCGGGACTCAATGAGCAGTTCTTC.

This chain connects TRBV6-5 to TRBJ1-5; D is possibly TRBD1 (6 bases). V shed 10 bases and J shed 3 bases, with 10 bases lying between them. Germline CDR1 and CDR2: MNHEY and SVGAGI. CDR3 length equals 12 residues. CDR3 DNA sequence: TGTGCCATCGGACAGCTCAATCAGCCCCAGCATTTT. Protein sequence: CAIGQLNQPQHF.

The V gene is TRBV27, the J gene TRBJ2-6, with D perhaps TRBD1 (5 bases). This CDR3 has 15 amino acids. Germline V gene sequence: CDR1 MNHEY, CDR2 SMNVEV (reference sequence). V was pared by 6 bases and J by 1 base, with 10 bases between. This CDR3 is CASRSTVSGANVLTF. CDR3 in DNA: TGTGCCAGCAGGTCGACAGTATCTGGGGCCAACGTCCTGACTTTC.

The gene calls are TRBV28 and TRBJ1-2; TRBD1 matches 8 bases. V trimming: 6 bases; J trimming: 8 bases; junction bases outside the gene matches: 11. CDR1 MDHEN and CDR2 SYDVKM come from the germline V gene. The CDR3 length is 14 residues. CDR3 in DNA: TGTGCCAGCAGAAAACAGGGGGTCGAACGGGGCTACACCTTC. As protein: CASRKQGVERGYTF.

The V gene is TRBV6-2 or TRBV6-3, the J gene TRBJ2-3; TRBD2 matches 8 bases. After removal of 0 bases from V and 1 base from J, the junction contained 6 bases not matched to a gene. Germline V lookup: CDR1 MNHEY, CDR2 SVGEGT. The CDR3 spans 17 residues. CDR3 sequence (DNA): TGTGCCAGCAGTTACTCGTTTAAAGCGGGGGGCACAGATACGCAGTATTTT. The encoded protein is CASSYSFKAGGTDTQYF.

The gene calls are TRBV24-1 and TRBJ2-7; no clear D gene. This CDR3 comprises 21 residues. Germline V gene lookup returns CDR1 KGHDR and CDR2 SFDVKD. Trimming shortened V by 4 bases and J by 3 bases, and 33 bases separated the two germline ends. DNA of the CDR3: TGTGCCACCAGTGACTTCATCGGCCCCTACTTGTTGAGTGGACCGGACTACGAGCAGTACTTC. Its protein is CATSDFIGPYLLSGPDYEQYF.

In its sample, this clone was seen once. The chain carries TRBV5-6 and TRBJ2-7; 7 bases match TRBD2. The J segment lost 6 bases and the V segment lost 4 bases, leaving 4 bases of the junction unmatched. Germline V lookup: CDR1 SGHDT, CDR2 YYEEEE. The CDR3 is 12 residues long. CDR3 nucleotide sequence: TGTGCCAGCAGCCAAACTAGCGCCGAGCAGTACTTC. Its translation is CASSQTSAEQYF.

V and J are TRBV4-3 and TRBJ2-7; 7 nucleotides agree with TRBD1. Trimming at V came to 4 bases and at J to 1 base, leaving 7 bases not matched to a gene. The CDR3 length is 15 residues. From germline, CDR1 is LGHNA and CDR2 YSLEER. The CDR3 reads CASSLGPGQSYEQYF. DNA for the CDR3: TGCGCCAGCAGCCTCGGACCGGGACAGTCCTACGAGCAGTACTTC.

The chain links TRBV3-1 (or the pseudogene TRBV3-2) to TRBJ1-6, with TRBD1 as a possible D gene (6 bases). Germline V gene data show CDR1 as LGHDT and CDR2 as YNNKEL (reference sequence). V shed 0 bases and J shed 13 bases, with 16 bases lying between them. There are 15 residues in the CDR3. CDR3 residues: CASSQEGEGGDPLHF. The CDR3 DNA sequence: TGTGCCAGCAGCCAAGAGGGTGAAGGGGGGGACCCCCTCCACTTT.

V is TRBV9 and J is TRBJ2-3; the match to TRBD1 covers 8 bases. V dropped 4 bases and J dropped 7; count of bases not matched to a gene: 11. The germline V gene encodes CDR1 SGDLS and CDR2 YYNGEE. The CDR3 consists of 15 residues. The CDR3 DNA reads as TGTGCCAGCAGCAGACAGGGGCCCCATGGTTATACGCAGTATTTT. Translating gives CASSRQGPHGYTQYF.

V gene TRBV11-3 combines with J gene TRBJ2-1; 8 nucleotides match TRBD2. With 1 base clipped from V and 9 bases from J, the junction kept 5 bases outside the gene matches. This CDR3 is built from 14 residues. CDR1 is SGHNT, CDR2 YENEEA, per germline. The CDR3: CASSLGGLVPEQFF. CDR3 in DNA: TGTGCCAGCAGCTTAGGGGGACTAGTTCCTGAGCAGTTCTTC.